Presented here are 17 T cell receptor beta chains from one specimen sequenced in a study of cytomegalovirus exposure and HLA in healthy donors. Primers for the PCR totalled 60 Vbeta and 13 Jbeta. Some clones are missing from TCRdb's copy, which holds only in-frame ones; the method was immunoSEQ multiplex PCR. The sample has some 190,000 clones, 85% to 90% seen once. The sequenced sample was PBMCs. These receptors were taken from a young woman in good health and CMV-seronegative.

The chain uses TRBV4-3 and TRBJ1-5; D remains ambiguous. The V and J ends lost 0 bases and 1 base respectively, with 4 bases between them. The CDR3 contains 14 residues. Per germline, CDR1 LGHNA and CDR2 YSLEER. As DNA, the CDR3 is TGCGCCAGCAGCCAAGACAGAAGCAATCAGCCCCAGCATTTT. This codes for CASSQDRSNQPQHF.

V is TRBV29-1 and J is TRBJ1-1, with D tentatively TRBD1 (5 bases). This CDR3 comprises 14 residues. Germline CDR1 and CDR2: SQVTM and ANQGSEA. V was trimmed by 1 base and J by 4 bases, leaving 13 bases between them. CDR3 in amino acids: CSVEVVGRGTEAFF. The CDR3, as DNA: TGCAGCGTTGAAGTTGTCGGGAGGGGCACTGAAGCTTTCTTT.

The rearrangement uses TRBV7-8 and TRBJ1-1; D might be TRBD1 (5 bases). Trimming cost V 11 bases and J 5 bases, with 27 bases left between them. There are 16 residues in the CDR3. The germline V gene has CDR1 SGHVS and CDR2 FQNEAQ. The CDR3 loop reads CAPWGRTPDSRTEAFF. For the CDR3, the DNA is TGTGCCCCGTGGGGGAGGACGCCAGATTCAAGGACTGAAGCTTTCTTT. Supplemented by reference TRBV7-8 and TRBJ1-1, the full variable domain reads GAGVSQSPRYKVAKRGQDVALRCDPISGHVSLFWYQQALGQGPEFLTYFQNEAQLDKSGLPSDRFFAERPEGSVSTLKIQRTQQEDSAVYLCAPWGRTPDSRTEAFFGQGTRLTVV.

This clone was recorded only once. The chain joins TRBV7-9 to TRBJ1-2; 7 bases are a match to TRBD1. The CDR3 sequence is 17 residues long. The germline gives CDR1 SEHNR, CDR2 FQNEAQ (reference sequence). V lost 1 base and J lost 8; bases outside the gene matches: 16. This CDR3 reads CASSLVKGQHPRLGYTF. As DNA, the CDR3 is TGTGCCAGCAGCTTAGTTAAGGGACAGCATCCCCGTCTGGGCTACACCTTC.

This chain links TRBV18 with TRBJ1-4; the match to TRBD1 covers 8 bases. The CDR3 runs to 13 residues. Unmatched junction bases numbered 2, after V lost 4 bases and J lost 7 bases. Germline V gene lookup returns CDR1 KGHSH and CDR2 LQKENI. CDR3 nucleotides: TGTGCCAGCTCACAGGACAGGGCTGAAAAACTGTTTTTT. It is translated as CASSQDRAEKLFF. Full variable domain (rest looked up from reference TRBV18 and TRBJ1-4): NAGVMQNPRHLVRRRGQEARLRCSPMKGHSHVYWYRQLPEEGLKFMVYLQKENIIDESGMPKERFSAEFPKEGPSILRIQQVVRGDSAAYFCASSQDRAEKLFFGSGTQLSVL.

The J gene is TRBJ2-7, the V gene TRBV7-2, with 8 bases lining up with TRBD1. The germline CDR1 and CDR2 sequences are SGHTA and FQGNSA. V lost 4 bases, J lost 3 bases, and 5 bases stayed unmatched. The length of the CDR3 is 14 residues. The CDR3 DNA reads TGTGCCAGCAGCTCCCAGGGGGCGGTCTACGAGCAGTACTTC. Translating gives CASSSQGAVYEQYF.

The chain employs TRBV19 and TRBJ2-1, with a weak D call TRBD2 (6 bases). Trimming removed 8 bases from V and 0 bases from J, with 11 bases in between. Germline loops: CDR1 LNHDA, CDR2 SQIVND (reference sequence). This CDR3 comprises 14 residues. CDR3 sequence reads: CASEDGSSYNEQFF. As DNA, the CDR3 is TGTGCCAGTGAGGACGGGAGCTCCTACAATGAGCAGTTCTTC.

DNA for the CDR3: TGTGCCACCAGCAGAGATCGGGGGTCTGGAAACACCATATATTTT. It specifies CATSRDRGSGNTIYF. The V gene is TRBV15, the J gene TRBJ1-3; D might be TRBD1 (5 bases). The CDR3 runs 15 residues. V was pared by 0 bases and J by 1 base, with 7 bases between. Germline CDR1 and CDR2: LNHNV and YYDKDF (reference sequence). The full variable domain, rest sourced from reference TRBV15 and TRBJ1-3, is DAMVIQNPRYQVTQFGKPVTLSCSQTLNHNVMYWYQQKSSQAPKLLFHYYDKDFNNEADTPDNFQSRRPNTSFCFLDIRSPGLGDTAMYLCATSRDRGSGNTIYFGEGSWLTVV.

The gene calls are TRBV5-1 and TRBJ1-4; D possibly corresponds to TRBD1 (5 bases). V shed 4 bases and J shed 0 bases, with 22 bases lying between them. The V gene's germline CDR1 is SGHRS and CDR2 YFSETQ. The CDR3 is 19 residues long. The CDR3 DNA follows: TGCGCCAGCAGCCCCGTTGAAGGGGCAACCATTGCAACTAATGAAAAACTGTTTTTT. It translates to CASSPVEGATIATNEKLFF.

V and J are TRBV7-8 and TRBJ1-6; D unresolved. Germline V gene sequence: CDR1 SGHVS, CDR2 FQNEAQ. This CDR3 has 14 residues. V dropped 3 bases and J dropped 7 bases, with 10 bases sitting between them. In DNA form, the CDR3 reads TGTGCCAGCAGCTTGAGAGATCCCAATTCACCCCTCCACTTT. It translates to CASSLRDPNSPLHF.

The table lists this clone with a count of one. Sequence at one end of the junction differs from germline and may be a read error. V and J are TRBV7-9 and TRBJ1-1; 8 nucleotides line up with TRBD1. The CDR3 consists of 13 residues. CDR1 is SEHNR and CDR2 is FQNEAQ in the germline V gene (reference sequence). CDR3 sequence: CSSSLGTGLPAFF. CDR3 in DNA: TGTTCCAGCAGCTTGGGGACAGGACTTCCAGCTTTCTTT.

The sample holds one count of this clone. The chain has TRBV27 and TRBJ1-2; D is possibly TRBD1 (5 bases). The CDR3 covers 16 residues. Germline assignment: CDR1 MNHEY and CDR2 SMNVEV (reference sequence). V was pared by 5 bases and J by 4 bases, with 20 bases between. Here the CDR3 reads CASSPPPPAGRYGYTF. In DNA form, the CDR3 reads TGTGCCAGCAGTCCCCCACCCCCCGCAGGGCGCTATGGCTACACCTTC.

The chain employs TRBV28 and TRBJ1-6; TRBD1 matches at 7 bases. Germline values: CDR1 MDHEN, CDR2 SYDVKM. The CDR3 totals 16 residues. J gave up 10 bases and V 3 bases, and 12 bases lay outside the gene matches. The chain's CDR3 is CASSFASGGSRSPLHF. The CDR3 region has the DNA TGTGCCAGCAGTTTTGCGTCAGGGGGGTCCCGGTCACCCCTCCACTTT.

The chain combines TRBV7-3 with TRBJ2-3; a possible D gene is TRBD2 (6 bases). CDR1 SGHTA and CDR2 FQGTGA come from the germline V gene. CDR3 size: 13 residues. Deletions cut 5 bases from V and 4 bases from J, with 10 bases between. CDR3 nucleotide sequence: TGTGCCAGCAGCCTAGCGAAATCAGATACGCAGTATTTT. This codes for CASSLAKSDTQYF.

This rearrangement joins TRBV7-2 to TRBJ2-7, with 8 bases identical to TRBD2. Germline V gives CDR1 SGHTA, CDR2 FQGNSA. The CDR3 has 15 amino acids. The V and J ends lost 6 bases and 3 bases, in that order; junction bases with no gene match: 10. CDR3 nucleotides: TGTGCCAGCAGTTTTCCGGGAGGGTCGATCTACGAGCAGTACTTC. Its translation is CASSFPGGSIYEQYF.

V is TRBV15 and J is TRBJ2-1; 7 bases line up with TRBD2. Germline CDR1 LNHNV, CDR2 YYDKDF (reference sequence). This CDR3 region has 18 residues. The ends lost 6 bases at V and 5 bases at J; junction bases unmatched: 19. CDR3 loop: CATRNIPPRASGNNEQFF. In DNA form, the CDR3 reads TGTGCCACCAGAAACATTCCCCCCAGGGCTAGCGGAAACAATGAGCAGTTCTTC.

For this clone: An end of the junction differs from the germline gene, which may be a read error. The chain is built from TRBV10-3 and TRBJ1-6, with D uncertain. The CDR3 loop spans 14 amino acids. Germline V gene sequence: CDR1 ENHRY, CDR2 SYGVKD. CDR3 nucleotide sequence: TGTGTCATCAGTGAAGAGGGTCTGAATTCACCCCTCCACTTT. This sequence encodes CVISEEGLNSPLHF.